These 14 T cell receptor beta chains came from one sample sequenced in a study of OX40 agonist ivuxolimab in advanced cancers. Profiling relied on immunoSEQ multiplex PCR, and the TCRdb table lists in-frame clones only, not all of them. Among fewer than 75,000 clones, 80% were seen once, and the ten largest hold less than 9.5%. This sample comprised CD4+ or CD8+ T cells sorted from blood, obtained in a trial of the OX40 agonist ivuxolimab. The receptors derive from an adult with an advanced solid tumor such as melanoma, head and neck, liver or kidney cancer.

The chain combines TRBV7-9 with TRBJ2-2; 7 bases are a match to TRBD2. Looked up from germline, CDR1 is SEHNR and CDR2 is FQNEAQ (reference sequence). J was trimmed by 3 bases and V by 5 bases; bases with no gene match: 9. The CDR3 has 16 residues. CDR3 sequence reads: CASSPPTSRYTGELFF. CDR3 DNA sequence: TGTGCCAGCAGCCCCCCGACTAGCCGGTACACCGGGGAGCTGTTTTTT.

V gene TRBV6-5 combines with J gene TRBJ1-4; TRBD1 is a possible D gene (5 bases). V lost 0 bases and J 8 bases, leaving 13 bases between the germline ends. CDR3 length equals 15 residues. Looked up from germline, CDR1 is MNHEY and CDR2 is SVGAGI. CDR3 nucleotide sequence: TGTGCCAGCAGTTACTCCCATGGGGCGGGAGAAAAACTGTTTTTT. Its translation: CASSYSHGAGEKLFF.

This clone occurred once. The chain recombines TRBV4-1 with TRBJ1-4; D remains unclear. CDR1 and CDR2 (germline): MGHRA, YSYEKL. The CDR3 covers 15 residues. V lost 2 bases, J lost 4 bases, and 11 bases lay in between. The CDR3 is CASSQPGSNNEKLFF. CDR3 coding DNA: TGCGCCAGCAGCCAACCGGGGTCTAATAATGAAAAACTGTTTTTT.

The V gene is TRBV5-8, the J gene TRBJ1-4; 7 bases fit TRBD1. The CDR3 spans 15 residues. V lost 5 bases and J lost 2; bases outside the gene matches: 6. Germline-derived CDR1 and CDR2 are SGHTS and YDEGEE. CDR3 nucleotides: TGTGCCAGCAGATCCGGACAGGCGACTAATGAAAAACTGTTTTTT. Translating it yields CASRSGQATNEKLFF. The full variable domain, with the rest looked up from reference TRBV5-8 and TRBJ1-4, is EAGVTQSPTHLIKTRGQQATLRCSPISGHTSVYWYQQALGLGLQFLLWYDEGEERNRGNFPPRFSGRQFPNYSSELNVNALELEDSALYLCASRSGQATNEKLFFGSGTQLSVL.

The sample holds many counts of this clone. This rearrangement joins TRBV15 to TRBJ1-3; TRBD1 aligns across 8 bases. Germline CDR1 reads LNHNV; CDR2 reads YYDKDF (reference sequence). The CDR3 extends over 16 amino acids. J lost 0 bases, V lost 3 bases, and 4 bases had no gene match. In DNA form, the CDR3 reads TGTGCCACCAGCAGCGGGGGGACAGGCTCTGGAAACACCATATATTTT. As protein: CATSSGGTGSGNTIYF.

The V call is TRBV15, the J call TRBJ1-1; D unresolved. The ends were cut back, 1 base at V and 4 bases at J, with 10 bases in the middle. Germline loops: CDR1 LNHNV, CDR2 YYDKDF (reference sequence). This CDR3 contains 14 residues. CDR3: CATSRGGSFTEAFF. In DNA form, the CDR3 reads TGTGCCACCAGCAGAGGTGGCTCTTTCACTGAAGCTTTCTTT.

CDR3 DNA: TGTGCCAGCAGCCAAGAGCAGCGGGAGTCGCGGCAGTTCTTC. This gives the protein CASSQEQRESRQFF. This chain links TRBV4-2 with TRBJ2-1, with 8 positions matching TRBD2. Germline CDR1 LGHNA, CDR2 YNFKEQ. The CDR3 is made up of 14 amino acids. V gave up 0 bases and J gave up 12 bases; unmatched junction bases: 7.

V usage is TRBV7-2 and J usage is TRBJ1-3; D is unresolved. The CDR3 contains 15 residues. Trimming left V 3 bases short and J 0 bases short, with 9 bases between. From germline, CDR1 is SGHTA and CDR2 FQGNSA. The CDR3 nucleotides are TGTGCCAGCAGCTTTGAGGTTAGCTCTGGAAACACCATATATTTT. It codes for CASSFEVSSGNTIYF.

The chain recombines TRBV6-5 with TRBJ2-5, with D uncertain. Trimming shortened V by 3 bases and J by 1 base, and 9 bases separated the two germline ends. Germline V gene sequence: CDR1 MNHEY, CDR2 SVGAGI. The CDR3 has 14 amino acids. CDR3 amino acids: CASSYSNIQETQYF. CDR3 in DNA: TGTGCCAGCAGTTATTCTAACATCCAAGAGACCCAGTACTTC.

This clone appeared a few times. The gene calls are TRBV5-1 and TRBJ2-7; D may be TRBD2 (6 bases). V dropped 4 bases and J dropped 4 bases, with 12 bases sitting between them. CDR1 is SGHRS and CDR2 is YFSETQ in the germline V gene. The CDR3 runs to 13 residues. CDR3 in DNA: TGCGCCAGCAGCGCAGGTGGGGGGTACGAGCAGTACTTC. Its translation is CASSAGGGYEQYF.

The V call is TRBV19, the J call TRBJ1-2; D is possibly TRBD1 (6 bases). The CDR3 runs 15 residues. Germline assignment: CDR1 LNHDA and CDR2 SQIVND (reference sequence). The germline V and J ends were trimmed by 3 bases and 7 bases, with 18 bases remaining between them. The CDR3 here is CASSIKRGASFGYTF. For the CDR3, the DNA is TGTGCCAGTAGTATCAAGAGGGGGGCAAGTTTTGGCTACACCTTC.

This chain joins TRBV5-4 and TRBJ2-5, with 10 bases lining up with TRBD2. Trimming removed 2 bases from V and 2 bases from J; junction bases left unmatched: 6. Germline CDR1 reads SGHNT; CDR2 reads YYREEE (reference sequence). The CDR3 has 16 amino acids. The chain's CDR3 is CASSFSGGADQETQYF. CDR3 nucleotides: TGTGCCAGCAGCTTCAGCGGGGGGGCCGATCAAGAGACCCAGTACTTC.

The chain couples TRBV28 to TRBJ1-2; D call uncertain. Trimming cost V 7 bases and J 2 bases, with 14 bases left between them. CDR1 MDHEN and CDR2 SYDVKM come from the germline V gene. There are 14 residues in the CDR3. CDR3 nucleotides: TGTGCCAGCACCCCCTCGGACGGGAACTATGGCTACACCTTC. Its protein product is CASTPSDGNYGYTF.

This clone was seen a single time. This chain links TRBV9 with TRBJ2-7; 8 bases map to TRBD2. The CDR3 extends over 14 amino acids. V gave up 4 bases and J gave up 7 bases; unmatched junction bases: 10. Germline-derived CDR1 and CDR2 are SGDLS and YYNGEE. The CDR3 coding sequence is TGTGCCAGCAGCACGGGACTAGGGGTTAGGGAGCAGTACTTC. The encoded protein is CASSTGLGVREQYF.